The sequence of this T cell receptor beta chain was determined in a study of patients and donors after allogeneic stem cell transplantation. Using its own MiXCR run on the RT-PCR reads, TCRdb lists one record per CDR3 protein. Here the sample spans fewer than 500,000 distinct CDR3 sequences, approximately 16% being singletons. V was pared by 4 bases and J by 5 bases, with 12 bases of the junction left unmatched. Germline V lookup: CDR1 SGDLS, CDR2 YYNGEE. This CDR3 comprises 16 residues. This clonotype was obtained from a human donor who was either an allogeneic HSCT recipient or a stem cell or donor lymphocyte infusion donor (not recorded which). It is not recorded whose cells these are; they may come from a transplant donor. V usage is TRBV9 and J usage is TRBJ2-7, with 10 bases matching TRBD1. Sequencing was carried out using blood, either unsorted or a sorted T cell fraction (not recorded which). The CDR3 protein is CASSLNPGQGLNEQYF. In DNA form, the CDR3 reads TGTGCCAGCAGCCTGAATCCGGGACAGGGGCTGAACGAGCAGTACTTC.